This T cell receptor beta chain was captured by sequencing in a study of blood T cell repertoires in COVID-19. The sample holds one count of this clone. Repertoires were generated with immunoSEQ multiplex PCR, while TCRdb's copy carries only in-frame clones and drops some. The data contain 50,000 to 60,000 clones, 80% to 90% of them singletons. The receptor comes from a man in his 60s with acute or convalescent COVID-19. Sequencing was performed on peripheral blood.

The CDR3 loop reads CATQLDRGRDNEQFF. In DNA form, the CDR3 reads TGTGCCACCCAGTTGGACAGGGGGCGAGACAATGAGCAGTTCTTC. This chain joins TRBV2 and TRBJ2-1; 11 bases align to TRBD1. Germline V gives CDR1 SNHLY, CDR2 FYNNEI. J lost 5 bases, V lost 10 bases, and 10 bases had no gene match. The CDR3 has 15 residues.